The 3 T cell receptor beta chains presented below share a single source sample, sequenced in a study of shared clonotypes between healthy human individuals. CD8 cells classed as naive were CD45RO-negative and positively selected for CCR7, excluding terminally differentiated effector memory CD45RA+ cells. Repertoires were generated with immunoSEQ multiplex PCR, while TCRdb's copy carries only in-frame clones and drops some. The sample yields about 2.1 million clones, 85% to 95% seen once. The material sequenced was naive CD8+ T cells from PBMCs. The receptors originated from a man younger than 35 in good health. Some clones in this sample may be carry-over from other donors' samples.

CDR3 nucleotides: TGTGCCAGCAGTAAAGGTTATCCGGGGGAGCAGTACTTC. It codes for CASSKGYPGEQYF. The chain employs TRBV6-6 and TRBJ2-7; D is possibly TRBD2 (5 bases). CDR3 size: 13 residues. Germline loops: CDR1 MNHNY, CDR2 SVGAGI (reference sequence). Trimming cost V 5 bases and J 7 bases, with 15 bases left between them.

The chain recombines TRBV4-3 with TRBJ2-3; 10 nucleotides line up with TRBD2. Germline loops: CDR1 LGHNA, CDR2 YSLEER. V dropped 1 base and J dropped 3; count of bases not matched to a gene: 7. The CDR3 sequence is 17 residues long. The CDR3 DNA reads TGCGCCAGCAGCCAAGTCATTAGCGGGAGGACTACAGATACGCAGTATTTT. The encoded protein is CASSQVISGRTTDTQYF.

The V call is TRBV9, the J call TRBJ1-5, with D hard to call. CDR3 length: 13 amino acids. Trimming cost V 0 bases and J 4 bases, with 5 bases left between them. Germline V lookup: CDR1 SGDLS, CDR2 YYNGEE. This CDR3 reads CASSVEINQPQHF. The CDR3, as DNA: TGTGCCAGCAGCGTAGAAATTAATCAGCCCCAGCATTTT.